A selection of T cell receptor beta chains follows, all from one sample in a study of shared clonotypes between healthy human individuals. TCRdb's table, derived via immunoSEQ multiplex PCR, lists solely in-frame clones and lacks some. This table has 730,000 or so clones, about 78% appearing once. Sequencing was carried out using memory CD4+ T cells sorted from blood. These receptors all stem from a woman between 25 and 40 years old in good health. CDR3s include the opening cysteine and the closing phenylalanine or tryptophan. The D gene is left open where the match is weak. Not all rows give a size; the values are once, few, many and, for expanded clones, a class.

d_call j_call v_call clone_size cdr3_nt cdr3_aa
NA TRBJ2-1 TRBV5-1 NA TGCGCCAGCAGGTTGGAGGGGGCCTACAATGAGCAGTTCTTC CASRLEGAYNEQFF
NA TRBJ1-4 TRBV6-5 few TGTGCCAGCAGTCCGGGGAGATATGATGAAAAACTGTTTTTT CASSPGRYDEKLFF
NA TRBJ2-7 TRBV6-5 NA TGTGCCAACCCCCTCGCCGGGAACTACGAGCAGTACTTC CANPLAGNYEQYF
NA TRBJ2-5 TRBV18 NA TGTGCCAGCTCGCCGGAGGAAGAGACCCAGTACTTC CASSPEEETQYF
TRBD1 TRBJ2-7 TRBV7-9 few TGTGCCAGCAGCCCCGGCGTCGGGACAGCCTACGAGCAGTACTTC CASSPGVGTAYEQYF
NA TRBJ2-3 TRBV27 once TGTGCCAGCAGGAGGGACAGCACAGATACGCAGTATTTT CASRRDSTDTQYF
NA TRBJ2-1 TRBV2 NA TGTGCCAGCAGTGTGGACTCTTACAATGAGCAGTTCTTC CASSVDSYNEQFF
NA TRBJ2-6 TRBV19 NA TGTGCCAGTAGTAGGGGACGGTACTCTGGGGCCAACGTCCTGACTTTC CASSRGRYSGANVLTF
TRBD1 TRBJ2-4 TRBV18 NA TGTGCCAGCTCAAAGGGACAGCCTCTAGCCAAAAACATTCAGTACTTC CASSKGQPLAKNIQYF
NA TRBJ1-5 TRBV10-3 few TGTGCCATCCGTGGGGTTGATAGCAATCAGCCCCAGCATTTT CAIRGVDSNQPQHF
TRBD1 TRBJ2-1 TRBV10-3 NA TGTGCCATTGGAAAAGTCACAGGGGGCGCCTACAATGAGCAGTTCTTC CAIGKVTGGAYNEQFF
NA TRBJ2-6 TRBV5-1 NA TGCGCCAGCAGCCCCCGTTCCCCGGGGTCTACTGGGGCCAACGTCCTGACTTTC CASSPRSPGSTGANVLTF
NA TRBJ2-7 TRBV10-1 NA TGCGCCAGCAGTGAGTTTGGCAACTCCTACGAGCAGTACTTC CASSEFGNSYEQYF
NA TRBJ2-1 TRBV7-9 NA TGTGCCAGCAGCTTAGGGATTATCAATGAGCAGTTCTTC CASSLGIINEQFF
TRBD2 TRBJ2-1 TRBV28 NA TGTGCCAGCAGTTTACCCCCTAGACTAGCGGGAGCTCTCCACAATGAGCAGTTCTTC CASSLPPRLAGALHNEQFF
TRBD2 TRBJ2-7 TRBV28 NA TGTGCCAGCAGTCCGACTAGCGGGGGCGGCAGCTACGAGCAGTACTTC CASSPTSGGGSYEQYF
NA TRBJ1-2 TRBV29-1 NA TGCAGCGGCTGGCTAGGGAGTGGCTACACCTTC CSGWLGSGYTF
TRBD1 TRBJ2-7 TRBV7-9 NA TGTGCCAGCAGCTTAGCCCCGGGACAGGGTACCGGTGCTAGCGAGCAGTACTTC CASSLAPGQGTGASEQYF
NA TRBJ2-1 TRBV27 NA TGTGCCAGCAGTGCGCAGGGGAACAATGAGCAGTTCTTC CASSAQGNNEQFF
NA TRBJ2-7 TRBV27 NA TGTGCCAGCAGTGCCCGATGGGGGTTCTCCTACGAGCAGTACTTC CASSARWGFSYEQYF
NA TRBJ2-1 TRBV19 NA TGTGCCAGGGGGCAGAACAATGAGCAGTTCTTC CARGQNNEQFF
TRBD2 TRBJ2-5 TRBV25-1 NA TGTGCCAGCAGCGACGGACTAGCGGAGCAAGAGACCCAGTACTTC CASSDGLAEQETQYF
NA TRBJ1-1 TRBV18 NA TGTGCCAGCTCACCCGGGGAGGCACGGAACACTGAAGCTTTCTTT CASSPGEARNTEAFF
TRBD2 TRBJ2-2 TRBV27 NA TGTGCCAGCAGGCCGACTAGCGGAAACACCGGGGAGCTGTTTTTT CASRPTSGNTGELFF
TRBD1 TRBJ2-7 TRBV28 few TGTGCCAGCACCGTAGCACAGGGGAGCTACGAGCAGTACTTC CASTVAQGSYEQYF
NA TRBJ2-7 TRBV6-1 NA TGTGCCAGCAGTGAAGCGGTGAGGGAAGGTCTCTACGAGCAGTACTTC CASSEAVREGLYEQYF
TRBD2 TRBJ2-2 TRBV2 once TGTGCCAGCAGGAGCCCGGGACTAGTTTACGCCGGGGAGCTGTTTTTT CASRSPGLVYAGELFF
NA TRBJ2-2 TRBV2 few TGTGCCAGCAGTGAAGAGGGGGGGACCGGGGAGCTGTTTTTT CASSEEGGTGELFF
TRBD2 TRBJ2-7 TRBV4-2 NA TGTGCCAGCAGCCAAGCAGCGGGAGTTGGGTACGAGCAGTACTTC CASSQAAGVGYEQYF
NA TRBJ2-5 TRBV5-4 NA TGTGCCAGCAGCCCCCTCTGGGGCAGGCAAGAGGAGACCCAGTACTTC CASSPLWGRQEETQYF
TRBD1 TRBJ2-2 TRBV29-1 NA TGCAGCGTTGACAGGGGGCGTACCGGGGAGCTGTTTTTT CSVDRGRTGELFF
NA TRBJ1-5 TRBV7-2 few TGTGCCAGCAGCTCCCCACCTGGGCCCCAGCATTTT CASSSPPGPQHF
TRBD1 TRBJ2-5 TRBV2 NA TGTGCCAGCAGTGGACAGGGAGAGGAGACCCAGTACTTC CASSGQGEETQYF
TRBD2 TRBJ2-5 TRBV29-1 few TGCAGCGTTGACCGACTAGCGGGAAGGGAGACCCAGTACTTC CSVDRLAGRETQYF
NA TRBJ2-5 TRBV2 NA TGTGCCAGCACTAACCAGGCTCGGGGAGAGACCCAGTACTTC CASTNQARGETQYF
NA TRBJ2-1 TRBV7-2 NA TGTGCCAGCAGCTCCAAGGCCGGGATTGGGGATGAGCAGTTCTTC CASSSKAGIGDEQFF